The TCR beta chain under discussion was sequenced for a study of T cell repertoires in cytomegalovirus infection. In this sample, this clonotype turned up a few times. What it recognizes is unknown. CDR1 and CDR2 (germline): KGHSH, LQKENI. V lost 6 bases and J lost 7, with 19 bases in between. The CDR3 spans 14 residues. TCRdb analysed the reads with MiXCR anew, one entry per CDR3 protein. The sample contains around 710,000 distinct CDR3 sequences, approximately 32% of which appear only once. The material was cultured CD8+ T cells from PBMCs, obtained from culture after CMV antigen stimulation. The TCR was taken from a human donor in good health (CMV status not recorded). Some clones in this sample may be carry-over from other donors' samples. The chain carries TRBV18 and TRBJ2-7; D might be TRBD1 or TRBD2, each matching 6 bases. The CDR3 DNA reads TGTGCCAGCTCCGGAGGAGGGGGGCCAAGAGAGCAGTACTTC. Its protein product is CASSGGGGPREQYF.